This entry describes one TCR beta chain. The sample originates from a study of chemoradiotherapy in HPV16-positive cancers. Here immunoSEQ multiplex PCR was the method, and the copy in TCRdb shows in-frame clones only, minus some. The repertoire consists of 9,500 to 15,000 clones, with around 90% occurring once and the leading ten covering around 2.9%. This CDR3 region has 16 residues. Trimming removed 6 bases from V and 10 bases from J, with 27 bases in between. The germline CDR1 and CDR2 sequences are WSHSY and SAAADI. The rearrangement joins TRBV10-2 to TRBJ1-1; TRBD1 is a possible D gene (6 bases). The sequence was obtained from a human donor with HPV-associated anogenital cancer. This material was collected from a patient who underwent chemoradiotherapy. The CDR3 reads CASRGAGDPLSYGAFF. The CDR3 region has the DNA TGCGCCAGCAGGGGGGCGGGGGACCCCCTGTCCTATGGAGCTTTCTTT.